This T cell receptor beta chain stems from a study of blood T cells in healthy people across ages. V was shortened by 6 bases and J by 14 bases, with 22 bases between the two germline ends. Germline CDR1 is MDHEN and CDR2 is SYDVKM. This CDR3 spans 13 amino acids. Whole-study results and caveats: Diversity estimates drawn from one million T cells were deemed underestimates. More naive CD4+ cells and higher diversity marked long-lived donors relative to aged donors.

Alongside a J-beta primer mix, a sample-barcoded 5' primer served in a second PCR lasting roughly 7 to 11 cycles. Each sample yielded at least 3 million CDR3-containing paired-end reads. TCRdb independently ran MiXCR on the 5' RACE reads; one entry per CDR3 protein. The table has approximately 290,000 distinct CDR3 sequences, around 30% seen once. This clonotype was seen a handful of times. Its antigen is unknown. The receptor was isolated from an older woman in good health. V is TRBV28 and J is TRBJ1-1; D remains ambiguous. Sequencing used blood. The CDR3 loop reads CASRFPGRGKLFF. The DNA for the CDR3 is TGTGCCAGCAGATTTCCAGGACGGGGAAAGCTGTTCTTT.